This TCR beta chain stems from a study of blood T cell repertoires in COVID-19. Participants had their cohort set by participant-reported clinical history. The CDR3 totals 13 residues. TCRdb's table, derived via immunoSEQ multiplex PCR, lists solely in-frame clones and lacks some. This sample has approximately 150,000 clones; 80% occur once, and the top ten carry around 5.9%. V gene TRBV21-1 combines with J gene TRBJ1-1. TRBV21-1 is a documented pseudogene. This sequence was found in a man aged 40-55 years who had recovered from COVID-19. The sample comprised PBMCs or T cells enriched from blood (not recorded which). The DNA of the CDR3 is TGTGCCAGCAGCCCCCGGTTCGACACTGAAGCTTTCTTT. Amino acid sequence: CASSPRFDTEAFF.